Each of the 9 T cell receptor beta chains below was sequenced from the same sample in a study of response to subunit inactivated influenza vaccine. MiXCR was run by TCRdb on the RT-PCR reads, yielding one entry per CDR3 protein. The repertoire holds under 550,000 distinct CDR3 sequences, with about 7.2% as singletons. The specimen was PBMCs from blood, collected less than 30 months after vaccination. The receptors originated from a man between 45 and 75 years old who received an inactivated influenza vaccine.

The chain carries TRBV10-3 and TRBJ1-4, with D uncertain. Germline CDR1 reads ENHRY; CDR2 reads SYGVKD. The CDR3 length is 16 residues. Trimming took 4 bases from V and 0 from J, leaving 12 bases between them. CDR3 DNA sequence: TGTGCCATCAGTGCGACCTTACGGACAACTAATGAAAAACTGTTTTTT. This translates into CAISATLRTTNEKLFF.

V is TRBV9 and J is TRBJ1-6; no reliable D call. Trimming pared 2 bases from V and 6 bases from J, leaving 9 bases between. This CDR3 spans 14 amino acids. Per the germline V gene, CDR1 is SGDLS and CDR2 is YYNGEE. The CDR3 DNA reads TGTGCCAGCAGCGTGCAGGCAGTTAATTCACCCCTCCACTTT. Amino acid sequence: CASSVQAVNSPLHF.

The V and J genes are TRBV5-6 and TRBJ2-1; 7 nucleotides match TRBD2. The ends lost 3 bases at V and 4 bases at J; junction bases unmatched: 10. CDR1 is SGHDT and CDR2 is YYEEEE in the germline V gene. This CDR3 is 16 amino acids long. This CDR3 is CASSWTPSGPYNEQFF. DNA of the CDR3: TGTGCCAGCAGCTGGACCCCTAGCGGACCATACAATGAGCAGTTCTTC.

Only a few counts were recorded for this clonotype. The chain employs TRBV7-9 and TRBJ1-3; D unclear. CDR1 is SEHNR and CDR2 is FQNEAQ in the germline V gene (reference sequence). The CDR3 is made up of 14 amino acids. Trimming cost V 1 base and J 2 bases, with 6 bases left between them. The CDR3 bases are TGTGCCAGCAGCTTAGTAACGACTGGAAACACCATATATTTT. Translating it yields CASSLVTTGNTIYF.

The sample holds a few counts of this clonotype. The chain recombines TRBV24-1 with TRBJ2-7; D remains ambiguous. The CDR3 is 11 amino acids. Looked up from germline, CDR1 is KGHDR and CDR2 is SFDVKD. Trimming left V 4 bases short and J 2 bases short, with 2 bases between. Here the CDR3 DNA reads TGTGCCACCAGTGACGCCTACGAGCAGTACTTC. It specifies CATSDAYEQYF.

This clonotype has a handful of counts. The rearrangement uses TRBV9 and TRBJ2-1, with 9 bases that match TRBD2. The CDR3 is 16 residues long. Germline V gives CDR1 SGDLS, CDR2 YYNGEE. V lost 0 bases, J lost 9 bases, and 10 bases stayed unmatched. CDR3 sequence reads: CASSVAGGREGGEQFF. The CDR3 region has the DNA TGTGCCAGCAGCGTAGCAGGCGGGAGGGAAGGAGGTGAGCAGTTCTTC.

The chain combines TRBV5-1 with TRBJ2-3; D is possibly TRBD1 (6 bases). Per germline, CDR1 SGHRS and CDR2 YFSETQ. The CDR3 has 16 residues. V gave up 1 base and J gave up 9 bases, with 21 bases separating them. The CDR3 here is CASSLNPTGAGGTQYF. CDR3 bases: TGCGCCAGCAGCTTGAACCCGACAGGCGCCGGAGGCACGCAGTATTTT.

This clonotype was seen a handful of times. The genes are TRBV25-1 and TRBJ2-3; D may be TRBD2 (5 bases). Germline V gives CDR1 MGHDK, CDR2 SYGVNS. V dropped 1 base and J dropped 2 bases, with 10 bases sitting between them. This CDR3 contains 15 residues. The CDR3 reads CASSELSGFTDTQYF. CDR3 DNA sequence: TGTGCCAGCAGTGAATTGAGCGGTTTCACAGATACGCAGTATTTT.

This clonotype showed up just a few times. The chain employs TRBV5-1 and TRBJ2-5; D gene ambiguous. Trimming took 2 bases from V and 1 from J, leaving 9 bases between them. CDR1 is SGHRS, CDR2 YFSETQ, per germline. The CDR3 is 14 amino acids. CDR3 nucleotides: TGCGCCAGCAGCTTCCCCGACGGCCAAGAGACCCAGTACTTC. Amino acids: CASSFPDGQETQYF.